The 3 T cell receptor beta chains given below trace back to one sample, sequenced in a study of cytomegalovirus exposure and HLA in healthy donors. Researchers ran the PCR with 60 Vbeta and 13 Jbeta primers. Sequencing was performed with immunoSEQ multiplex PCR; in TCRdb, only in-frame clones are kept and a portion is missing. The table lists a few hundred thousand clones, roughly 80% of them singletons. Sequenced: PBMCs. The receptors shown here come from a man aged 25 to 40 in good health and CMV-seronegative.

V usage is TRBV19 and J usage is TRBJ1-4; D not resolved. In germline, CDR1 is LNHDA, CDR2 SQIVND (reference sequence). This CDR3 comprises 14 residues. The V end lost 3 bases, the J end lost 0 bases, and 5 bases lay between the germline ends. As DNA, the CDR3 is TGTGCCAGTAGTATTATCGCAACTAATGAAAAACTGTTTTTT. This translates into CASSIIATNEKLFF.

CDR3 loop: CASRPDSYEQYF. CDR3 nucleotide sequence: TGCGCCAGCCGACCGGACAGTTACGAGCAGTACTTC. The J gene is TRBJ2-7, the V gene TRBV5-1; TRBD1 might be the D (6 bases). The CDR3 totals 12 residues. The germline gives CDR1 SGHRS, CDR2 YFSETQ. V shed 7 bases and J shed 4 bases, with 12 bases lying between them.

This chain links TRBV27 with TRBJ2-7; D perhaps matches TRBD1 (6 bases). The germline CDR1 and CDR2 sequences are MNHEY and SMNVEV (reference sequence). V lost 10 bases to trimming and J lost 4 bases, with 20 bases between them. The CDR3 length is 14 residues. CDR3 nucleotide sequence: TGTGCCACTAGACATCCGGGACACCCTTACGAGCAGTACTTC. Amino acids: CATRHPGHPYEQYF.